These 27 T cell receptor beta chains were all obtained from the same sample, sequenced in a study of T-cell memory formation after mild COVID-19. TCRdb re-called the 5' RACE reads through MiXCR, storing one row per CDR3 protein. The sample has about 90,000 distinct CDR3 sequences, approximately 15% seen once. The sequenced sample was PBMCs or a T cell subset sorted from them (not recorded which). The receptor source for this set is a man younger than 30 who had mild COVID-19 (a few samples of this study predate the infection). Cell type and time point are not known.

This clonotype turned up a few times. V and J are TRBV7-9 and TRBJ2-1, with TRBD2 identical over 9 bases. J lost 8 bases, V lost 1 base, and 6 bases had no gene match. The germline V gene encodes CDR1 SEHNR and CDR2 FQNEAQ (reference sequence). This CDR3 contains 15 residues. As DNA, the CDR3 is TGTGCCAGCAGCTTAGTACAGCGGGGGGCGGATGAGCAGTTCTTC. Protein sequence: CASSLVQRGADEQFF.

This clonotype has more than one count but fewer than ten. CDR3 DNA: TGTGCCAGCAGTTACTCGAGACAGGGGGTCGAGCAGTACTTC. Encoded protein: CASSYSRQGVEQYF. V and J are TRBV6-5 and TRBJ2-7, with 9 bases lining up with TRBD1. Germline-derived CDR1 and CDR2 are MNHEY and SVGAGI. V was clipped by 0 bases and J by 6 bases; unmatched bases: 3. This CDR3 comprises 14 residues.

This chain links TRBV20-1 with TRBJ2-2, with no clear D. This CDR3 comprises 13 residues. The V gene's germline CDR1 is DFQATT and CDR2 SNEGSKA (reference sequence). V was pared by 6 bases and J by 1 base, with 9 bases between. The CDR3 region has the DNA TGCAGTGCAGTCGACGGGAACACCGGGGAGCTGTTTTTT. Translating gives CSAVDGNTGELFF.

J is TRBJ2-7 and V is TRBV15, with unresolved D. V was pared by 1 base and J by 1 base, with 8 bases between. The CDR3 spans 14 residues. Germline V gene data show CDR1 as LNHNV and CDR2 as YYDKDF (reference sequence). The DNA of the CDR3 is TGTGCCACCAGCAGAGTGGGCAAATCCTACGAGCAGTACGTC. Its protein product is CATSRVGKSYEQYV.

This sequence joins TRBV20-1 and TRBJ1-5; 9 nucleotides match TRBD1. J lost 7 bases, V lost 5 bases, and 12 bases had no gene match. There are 15 residues in the CDR3. Germline V lookup: CDR1 DFQATT, CDR2 SNEGSKA (reference sequence). The CDR3 DNA reads TGCAGTGCTGGACAGGGGCCCCCCGGGGGACAGCCCCAGCATTTT. Its protein product is CSAGQGPPGGQPQHF.

The V call is TRBV7-9, the J call TRBJ1-6; D gene ambiguous. V was cut by 4 bases and J by 9 bases, with 7 bases left in between. This CDR3 region has 12 residues. Germline CDR1 and CDR2: SEHNR and FQNEAQ (reference sequence). The CDR3 region has the DNA TGTGCCAGCAGCTCGGCGGCTTCACCCCTCCACTTT. As protein: CASSSAASPLHF.

V usage is TRBV27 and J usage is TRBJ2-1; D is undetermined. Germline CDR1 MNHEY, CDR2 SMNVEV (reference sequence). This CDR3 region has 12 residues. Deletions cut 3 bases from V and 5 bases from J, with 5 bases between. CDR3 in DNA: TGTGCCAGCAGTTTTCTAGACAATGAGCAGTTCTTC. Residues: CASSFLDNEQFF.

The rearrangement joins TRBV4-1 to TRBJ1-5; D possibly corresponds to TRBD1 (6 bases). The CDR3 is 14 residues long. Germline V CDR1 and CDR2: MGHRA, YSYEKL. Trimming removed 1 base at V and 6 bases at J, with 10 bases between. The CDR3 here is CASSQGTEGQPQHF. The CDR3 DNA reads TGCGCCAGCAGCCAAGGGACAGAGGGTCAGCCCCAGCATTTT.

This clonotype has a handful of counts. V is TRBV11-2 and J is TRBJ2-3; 8 bases agree with TRBD2. V was clipped by 6 bases and J by 5 bases; unmatched bases: 10. The germline CDR1 and CDR2 sequences are SGHAT and FQNNGV. The CDR3 runs to 15 residues. CDR3 sequence (DNA): TGTGCCAGCAGACCACAAACGGGAGGGATAGATACGCAGTATTTT. Protein sequence: CASRPQTGGIDTQYF.

This clonotype was found a few times. The chain recombines TRBV7-3 with TRBJ2-1, with 9 nucleotides matching TRBD2. From germline, CDR1 is SGHTA and CDR2 FQGTGA. The CDR3 is 15 residues long. Trimming took 5 bases from V and 2 from J; bases not matched to a gene: 4. The CDR3 DNA follows: TGTGCCAGCAGCCCTAGCGGGACCCCCTACAATGAGCAGTTCTTC. Its protein product is CASSPSGTPYNEQFF.

The rearrangement links TRBV30 to TRBJ1-2; 9 nucleotides agree with TRBD1. The CDR3 runs to 13 residues. The germline CDR1 and CDR2 sequences are GTSNPN and SVGIG (reference sequence). Losses at the gene ends were 3 bases for V and 6 bases for J; bases not matched to a gene: 5. The CDR3 DNA follows: TGTGCCTGGAGCCCGGGACAGGGCCATGGCTACACCTTC. Translation: CAWSPGQGHGYTF.

This clonotype was seen a handful of times. The chain recombines TRBV4-1 with TRBJ2-7; TRBD1 is a possible D gene (5 bases). The CDR3 is made up of 16 amino acids. From germline, CDR1 is MGHRA and CDR2 YSYEKL. V was trimmed by 0 bases and J by 3 bases, leaving 15 bases between them. CDR3 DNA: TGCGCCAGCAGCCAAGACGCAGGACAAGGGATCTACGAGCAGTACTTC. This gives the protein CASSQDAGQGIYEQYF.

This clonotype occurred a few times. The rearrangement uses TRBV5-5 and TRBJ1-1; no reliable D call. The germline CDR1 and CDR2 sequences are SGHKS and YYEKEE (reference sequence). This CDR3 spans 14 amino acids. V lost 4 bases and J 3 bases, leaving 13 bases between the germline ends. For the CDR3, the DNA is TGTGCCAGCAGCGCCGGCCCACGGGACACTGAAGCTTTCTTT. Translation gives CASSAGPRDTEAFF.

This chain links TRBV11-2 with TRBJ2-5, with a weak D call TRBD2 (6 bases). From germline, CDR1 is SGHAT and CDR2 FQNNGV. This CDR3 contains 15 residues. V was trimmed by 6 bases and J by 5 bases, leaving 19 bases between them. The CDR3 coding sequence is TGTGCCAGCAGTCTCGTGTCTAGCGCACGGGAGACCCAGTACTTC. This translates into CASSLVSSARETQYF.

The table lists this clonotype with a few counts. The chain links TRBV7-9 to TRBJ2-2; D gene unclear. The germline V and J ends were trimmed by 4 bases and 5 bases, with 11 bases remaining between them. The germline gives CDR1 SEHNR, CDR2 FQNEAQ (reference sequence). CDR3 length: 14 residues. CDR3 region: CASSSTTATGELFF. The CDR3 DNA follows: TGTGCCAGCAGCTCAACGACGGCTACCGGGGAGCTGTTTTTT.

This clonotype was seen a few times. The chain links TRBV9 to TRBJ1-6; tentatively, D is TRBD1 (5 bases). Per the germline V gene, CDR1 is SGDLS and CDR2 is YYNGEE. V shed 1 base and J shed 5 bases, with 10 bases lying between them. The CDR3 loop spans 15 amino acids. The CDR3 protein is CASSVLGANNSPLHF. DNA for the CDR3: TGTGCCAGCAGCGTATTAGGGGCTAATAATTCACCCCTCCACTTT.

The V call is TRBV4-3, the J call TRBJ2-2; D not resolved. CDR1 is LGHNA, CDR2 YSLEER, per germline. Trimming shortened V by 3 bases and J by 5 bases, and 16 bases separated the two germline ends. The CDR3 runs 16 residues. CDR3 bases: TGCGCCAGCAGCCAGACCGCAGGAAGGGTAACCGGGGAGCTGTTTTTT. As protein: CASSQTAGRVTGELFF.

There are a few counts of this clonotype. This rearrangement joins TRBV4-2 to TRBJ2-1, with D perhaps TRBD2 (7 bases). V was clipped by 5 bases and J by 0 bases, with 23 bases between them. The CDR3 loop spans 19 amino acids. CDR1 and CDR2 from the germline V gene are LGHNA and YNFKEQ. CDR3 bases: TGTGCCAGCAGCTACAGACAAGGGGGGGCCATTAGCTCCTACAATGAGCAGTTCTTC. This gives the protein CASSYRQGGAISSYNEQFF.

This rearrangement joins TRBV19 to TRBJ2-7; 7 nucleotides agree with TRBD1. The germline CDR1 and CDR2 sequences are LNHDA and SQIVND (reference sequence). The CDR3 sequence is 16 residues long. V lost 1 base and J lost 4; bases outside the gene matches: 10. The CDR3 DNA sequence: TGTGCCAGTAGTATAGCTTCCGGGACAGCAACATACGAGCAGTACTTC. Translated: CASSIASGTATYEQYF.

J is TRBJ2-3 and V is TRBV13; 8 bases map to TRBD2. This CDR3 is built from 14 residues. From germline, CDR1 is PRHDT and CDR2 FYEKMQ (reference sequence). The ends lost 8 bases at V and 0 bases at J; junction bases unmatched: 4. Written as DNA, the CDR3 is TGTGCCAGCGAGCGGGGGCCTAGCACAGATACGCAGTATTTT. It codes for CASERGPSTDTQYF.

This clonotype was recorded at least ten times. The chain carries TRBV29-1 and TRBJ1-1; D gene unclear. Germline V gives CDR1 SQVTM, CDR2 ANQGSEA. The germline V and J ends were trimmed by 6 bases and 4 bases, with 12 bases remaining between them. There are 12 residues in the CDR3. The CDR3 loop is CSVSKGGTEAFF. The DNA for the CDR3 is TGCAGCGTATCAAAAGGAGGCACTGAAGCTTTCTTT.

The rearrangement links TRBV2 to TRBJ2-5, with D tentatively TRBD2 (5 bases). The CDR3 runs to 17 residues. Germline values: CDR1 SNHLY, CDR2 FYNNEI. V dropped 3 bases and J dropped 1 base, with 18 bases sitting between them. CDR3 coding DNA: TGTGCCAGCAGTGAGATTTCGGTTAGCGTTGTCCAAGAGACCCAGTACTTC. Its translation: CASSEISVSVVQETQYF.

This clonotype was detected a few times. The chain carries TRBV12-3 or TRBV12-4 and TRBJ1-5; D uncertain. The CDR3 is 13 residues long. Deletions cut 1 base from V and 2 bases from J, with 3 bases between. CDR3 nucleotide sequence: TGTGCCAGCAGTTTAGGACGCAATCAGCCCCAGCATTTT. The encoded protein is CASSLGRNQPQHF.

This clonotype has just a few counts. The CDR3 loop is CASSRTGGHQPQHF. Here the CDR3 DNA reads TGTGCCAGCAGCAGGACAGGGGGTCATCAGCCCCAGCATTTT. The rearrangement joins TRBV9 to TRBJ1-5, with 10 bases aligning to TRBD1. The ends lost 4 bases at V and 5 bases at J; junction bases unmatched: 3. CDR1 SGDLS and CDR2 YYNGEE come from the germline V gene. The CDR3 consists of 14 residues.

In this sample, this clonotype turned up a few times. V is TRBV6-5 and J is TRBJ2-1; 7 positions match TRBD2. Germline V gene sequence: CDR1 MNHEY, CDR2 SVGAGI. CDR3 length: 14 residues. J was trimmed by 6 bases and V by 2 bases; bases with no gene match: 4. CDR3 nucleotide sequence: TGTGCCAGCAGTTACATGGGGGGGGGCAATGAGCAGTTCTTC. This encodes CASSYMGGGNEQFF.

This clonotype has just a few counts. V and J are TRBV27 and TRBJ2-3, with D unclear. This CDR3 region has 14 residues. The V end lost 0 bases, the J end lost 1 base, and 5 bases lay between the germline ends. CDR1 MNHEY and CDR2 SMNVEV come from the germline V gene (reference sequence). Here the CDR3 DNA reads TGTGCCAGCAGTTTATCGGCAGGCACAGATACGCAGTATTTT. It yields the protein CASSLSAGTDTQYF.

In this sample, this clonotype turned up a few times. The chain recombines TRBV7-9 with TRBJ2-7; no reliable D call. V lost 3 bases and J 1 base, leaving 10 bases between the germline ends. CDR1 is SEHNR and CDR2 is FQNEAQ in the germline V gene (reference sequence). The CDR3 sequence is 14 residues long. The CDR3 region is CASSFSLESYEQYF. The CDR3 region has the DNA TGTGCCAGCAGCTTTTCCCTGGAATCCTACGAGCAGTACTTC.